The rows below give T cell receptor beta chains drawn from one sample of a study of shared clonotypes between healthy human individuals. Measured with immunoSEQ multiplex PCR; TCRdb has only the in-frame clones, and not every one. The sample lists roughly 650,000 clones, around 97% occurring once. Source material: naive CD4+ T cells sorted from blood. These TCRs come from a woman aged 30 to 39 in good health. Both conserved end residues are trimmed from each CDR3. The D gene is left open where the match is weak.

v_call: TRBV6-6; d_call: TRBD1; cdr3_aa: ASSWDSASYEQY
v_call: TRBV7-8; d_call: TRBD2; cdr3_aa: ASSQRTSGYEQY
v_call: TRBV2; d_call: TRBD1; cdr3_aa: ASTWTGGNTEAF
v_call: TRBV28; d_call: TRBD2; cdr3_aa: ASTGTSGYNEQF
v_call: TRBV5-1; d_call: TRBD2; cdr3_aa: ASSHPAGTKTYEQY
v_call: TRBV9; d_call: -; cdr3_aa: ASSVDQTGIYT
v_call: TRBV7-2; d_call: -; cdr3_aa: ASSLGRDYGYT
v_call: TRBV19; d_call: TRBD2; cdr3_aa: ASIAAGASTDTQY
v_call: TRBV10-3; d_call: -; cdr3_aa: AISPEDNYGYT
v_call: TRBV27; d_call: -; cdr3_aa: ASSLLTFRDYLGVNEQF
v_call: TRBV6-4; d_call: TRBD2; cdr3_aa: ASSDSRAGTSGRTGELF
v_call: TRBV18; d_call: TRBD1; cdr3_aa: ASSLRQGLNTEAF
v_call: TRBV5-1; d_call: -; cdr3_aa: ASSPKAAGADTQY
v_call: TRBV5-6; d_call: TRBD1; cdr3_aa: ASSNRDRGYNEQY
v_call: TRBV7-8; d_call: -; cdr3_aa: ASSLAGNTQY
v_call: TRBV28; d_call: TRBD1; cdr3_aa: ASGLPGQGRKGTQY
v_call: TRBV5-1; d_call: -; cdr3_aa: ASSQTGVGNTIY
v_call: TRBV19; d_call: -; cdr3_aa: ASSIDLADTYEQY
v_call: TRBV6-6; d_call: -; cdr3_aa: ASSYSTGVTGELF
v_call: TRBV25-1; d_call: TRBD1; cdr3_aa: ASSELDRENTEAF
v_call: TRBV9; d_call: -; cdr3_aa: ASSLSKQGIRGPIKGYT
v_call: TRBV28; d_call: -; cdr3_aa: ASSFGTPDQPQH
v_call: TRBV7-6; d_call: -; cdr3_aa: ASSSPPDTQY
v_call: TRBV6-5; d_call: -; cdr3_aa: ASSYSTAPNTEAF
v_call: TRBV5-1; d_call: TRBD1; cdr3_aa: ASSFLIDRASGYEQY
v_call: TRBV7-6; d_call: TRBD2; cdr3_aa: ASSFLLAGETDTQY
v_call: TRBV28; d_call: -; cdr3_aa: ASAGDPAKNIQY
v_call: TRBV28; d_call: -; cdr3_aa: ASRMMTATYEQY
v_call: TRBV2; d_call: -; cdr3_aa: ASSGVLTRTTDTQY
v_call: TRBV9; d_call: -; cdr3_aa: ASSVATKDTQY
v_call: TRBV2; d_call: -; cdr3_aa: ASSVGGYEQY
v_call: TRBV7-2; d_call: -; cdr3_aa: ASSVVRNQPQH
v_call: TRBV7-8; d_call: -; cdr3_aa: AGSRGQF
v_call: TRBV6-1; d_call: TRBD1; cdr3_aa: ASSARTGGNYGYT
v_call: TRBV4-1; d_call: -; cdr3_aa: ASSRRGRDTGMNTEAF
v_call: TRBV28; d_call: -; cdr3_aa: ASSLVGVGNQPQH
v_call: TRBV18; d_call: -; cdr3_aa: ASSPPTYTGELF
v_call: TRBV30; d_call: TRBD2; cdr3_aa: AWSVRVAGTRETQY
v_call: TRBV9; d_call: TRBD2; cdr3_aa: ASSRRGLAGYNEQF
v_call: TRBV28; d_call: TRBD1; cdr3_aa: ASRQYRGAKQNTEAF
v_call: TRBV27; d_call: -; cdr3_aa: ASSFSAPHRAGDTQY
v_call: TRBV9; d_call: TRBD2; cdr3_aa: ASSPRTSDAQY
v_call: TRBV30; d_call: TRBD1; cdr3_aa: ACAVGQLQETQY
v_call: TRBV7-2; d_call: -; cdr3_aa: ASSKGSGISYNEQF
v_call: TRBV5-1; d_call: -; cdr3_aa: ASSLDQGHQPQH
v_call: TRBV18; d_call: -; cdr3_aa: ASSPNSGNTIY
v_call: TRBV12-1; d_call: -; cdr3_aa: ASSPGRHTDTQY
v_call: TRBV9; d_call: TRBD1; cdr3_aa: ASSDSRGKNSPLH
v_call: TRBV5-1; d_call: -; cdr3_aa: ASSLDNEQF
v_call: TRBV6-6; d_call: -; cdr3_aa: ASSYRRGSYEQY